This is a list of T cell receptor beta chains from one sample in a study. From the RT-PCR reads, TCRdb called clonotypes with MiXCR, one entry per CDR3 protein. The table records more than 550,000 distinct CDR3 sequences, 14% of them present only once. The sample was memory CD4+ T cells from blood. These receptors all come from a female donor in good health, serving as a healthy control. Both conserved end residues are part of each CDR3. D genes are given only for firm matches. For some rows the clone size is stated as once, few or many, or as a class when expanded; others skip it.

CATSEPTGANTGELFF TGTGCCACCAGTGAGCCGACAGGGGCGAACACCGGGGAGCTGTTTTTT TRBJ2-2 . TRBD1 TRBV24-1
CASSPTTNTEAFF TGTGCCAGTAGTCCGACGACGAACACTGAAGCTTTCTTT TRBJ1-1 . . TRBV19
CASSAGRGKETQYF TGCGCCAGCAGCGCGGGACGGGGGAAGGAGACCCAGTACTTC TRBJ2-5 few . TRBV5-1
CSARSQTEAFF TGCAGTGCTAGGTCCCAGACTGAAGCTTTCTTT TRBJ1-1 few . TRBV20-1
CSATRTSGSRGKNIQYF TGCAGTGCTACAAGGACTAGCGGGAGTCGTGGCAAAAACATTCAGTACTTC TRBJ2-4 once TRBD2 TRBV20-1
CASSLAGDYNEQFF TGTGCCAGCAGCCTGGCGGGGGACTACAATGAGCAGTTCTTC TRBJ2-1 many TRBD2 TRBV6-6
CATGTSGDNEQFF TGTGCCACCGGGACTAGCGGGGACAATGAGCAGTTCTTC TRBJ2-1 many TRBD2 TRBV10-3
CASSIGNSPYEQYF TGTGCCAGCAGTATTGGCAACTCCCCGTACGAGCAGTACTTC TRBJ2-7 few . TRBV6-2/TRBV6-3
CASSQDGRVTEAFF TGTGCCAGCAGCCAAGATGGGAGGGTTACTGAAGCTTTCTTT TRBJ1-1 few . TRBV3-1
CASKIPGDRASYEQYF TGTGCCAGCAAAATTCCAGGGGACAGGGCGTCCTACGAGCAGTACTTC TRBJ2-7 many TRBD1 TRBV6-1
CASSYSSRLNEKLFF TGTGCCAGCAGTTACTCATCCAGACTAAATGAAAAACTGTTTTTT TRBJ1-4 . . TRBV6-6
CASSESPAQGMRTYNSPLHF TGTGCCAGCAGTGAATCTCCCGCTCAGGGGATGAGGACTTATAATTCACCCCTCCACTTT TRBJ1-6 few . TRBV25-1
CAPLPETQYF TGCGCCCCCCTTCCAGAGACCCAGTACTTC TRBJ2-5 many . TRBV4-3
CASSLGASGSGEQYF TGCGCCAGCAGCTTAGGAGCTAGCGGGAGCGGTGAGCAGTACTTC TRBJ2-7 . TRBD2 TRBV5-1
CASRPGPVANYGYTF TGTGCCAGCAGACCGGGACCGGTGGCTAACTATGGCTACACCTTC TRBJ1-2 few . TRBV6-2/TRBV6-3
CSARQTISTEAFF TGCAGTGCTAGACAGACTATAAGCACTGAAGCTTTCTTT TRBJ1-1 few . TRBV20-1
CAISRVVTSGSSYEQYF TGTGCCATCAGTAGGGTCGTCACTAGCGGGAGCTCCTACGAGCAGTACTTC TRBJ2-7 few TRBD2 TRBV10-3
CASSGRDFKNIQYF TGTGCCAGCAGTGGACGGGACTTCAAAAACATTCAGTACTTC TRBJ2-4 . . TRBV2
CASSVAGYNEQFF TGTGCCAGCAGCGTAGCCGGTTACAATGAGCAGTTCTTC TRBJ2-1 many . TRBV9
CASRRSEIYEQYF TGCGCCAGCAGACGATCAGAGATTTACGAGCAGTACTTC TRBJ2-7 . . TRBV5-1
CASSLGVSSTDTQYF TGTGCCAGCAGCCTCGGGGTTTCTAGCACAGATACGCAGTATTTT TRBJ2-3 many . TRBV7-3
CASSSWTETYEQYF TGTGCCAGCAGCTCATGGACAGAAACCTACGAGCAGTACTTC TRBJ2-7 many . TRBV7-9
CASRGGRDGLHLYEQYF TGTGCCAGCAGGGGTGGTCGGGACGGCCTCCACCTCTACGAGCAGTACTTC TRBJ2-7 . . TRBV28
CSVGGQGAYEQFF TGCAGCGTTGGGGGGCAGGGGGCATATGAGCAGTTCTTC TRBJ2-1 many TRBD1 TRBV29-1
CASSSPRDVETQYF TGTGCCAGCAGCTCCCCCCGGGACGTGGAGACCCAGTACTTC TRBJ2-5 . . TRBV5-4
CASSPREDLRSPLHF TGTGCCAGCAGTCCCAGGGAGGACCTAAGATCACCCCTCCACTTT TRBJ1-6 few . TRBV2
CASSRTDQYQETQYF TGTGCCAGCAGCCGGACAGACCAGTACCAAGAGACCCAGTACTTC TRBJ2-5 many . TRBV7-2
CASSSYRSGALGDEQFF TGCGCCAGCAGCTCATACAGGTCGGGAGCCCTCGGGGATGAGCAGTTCTTC TRBJ2-1 few . TRBV5-1
CASSSVTPEQYF TGTGCCAGCAGTTCCGTCACACCAGAGCAGTACTTC TRBJ2-7 few . TRBV28
CASSLEGRGYGNTEAFF TGCGCCAGCAGCTTGGAAGGCAGGGGCTACGGAAACACTGAAGCTTTCTTT TRBJ1-1 . . TRBV5-1
CASSARSSSYNEQFF TGTGCCAGCAGCGCCAGATCAAGCTCCTACAATGAGCAGTTCTTC TRBJ2-1 . . TRBV9
CASSGWTEAYEQYF TGTGCCAGCAGTGGGTGGACGGAGGCCTACGAGCAGTACTTC TRBJ2-7 once . TRBV25-1